This TCR beta chain was retrieved from a study of regulatory T cells in long-lasting Graves disease. Study findings and constraints: TCR diversity was lower in persistent than newly diagnosed Graves' disease.

CDR3 regions were amplified by Arm-PCR using iRepertoire HTBI primers to build TCR beta libraries. TCRdb re-derived calls from the multiplex PCR reads in MiXCR, one entry per CDR3 protein. The profile shows approximately 400,000 distinct CDR3 sequences, 15% of them singletons. As to time point: newly diagnosed GD, antithyroid drugs for less than 3 months. There was RNA extracted from PBMCs, and the TCR library was made from it. Trimming cost V 4 bases and J 3 bases; bases outside gene matches: 4. Germline V lookup: CDR1 MDHEN, CDR2 SYDVKM. The CDR3 runs 14 residues. This clonotype was counted at least ten times. Antigen: not known. This sample was shared with a second study, whose subject was T cells in Graves' hyperthyroidism and ophthalmopathy. That paper notes: Newly diagnosed hyperthyroidism patients aged 18 to 65 years had disease lasting under 2 months. The HTBI set primed first-round TCR CDR3 RT-PCR.

The sequence was obtained from a woman aged 40 to 49 with Graves disease. The source was peripheral blood mononuclear cells (PBMCs), collected at new diagnosis, from a patient treated with antithyroid drugs. This chain links TRBV28 with TRBJ2-7, with 9 bases that match TRBD1. CDR3 protein: CASSSGQGFYEQYF. CDR3 coding DNA: TGTGCCAGCAGTTCGGGACAGGGTTTCTACGAGCAGTACTTC.